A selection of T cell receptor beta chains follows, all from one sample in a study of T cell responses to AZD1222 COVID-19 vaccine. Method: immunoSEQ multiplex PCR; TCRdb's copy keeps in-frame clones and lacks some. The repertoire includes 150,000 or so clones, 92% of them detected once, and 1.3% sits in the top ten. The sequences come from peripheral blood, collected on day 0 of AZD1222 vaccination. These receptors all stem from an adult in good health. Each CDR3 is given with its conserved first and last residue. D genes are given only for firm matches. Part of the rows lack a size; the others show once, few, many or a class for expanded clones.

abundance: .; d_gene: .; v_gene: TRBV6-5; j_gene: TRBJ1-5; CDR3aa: CASNSEGQPQHF; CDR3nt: TGTGCCAGCAACTCCGAAGGGCAGCCCCAGCATTTT
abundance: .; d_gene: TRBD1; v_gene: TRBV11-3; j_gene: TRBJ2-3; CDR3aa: CASSWDRGDTQYF; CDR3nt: TGTGCCAGCAGCTGGGACAGGGGTGATACGCAGTATTTT
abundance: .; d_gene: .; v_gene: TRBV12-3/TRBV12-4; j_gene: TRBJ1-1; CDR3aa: CASSFPGDTEAFF; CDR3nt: TGTGCCAGCAGTTTCCCGGGGGACACTGAAGCTTTCTTT
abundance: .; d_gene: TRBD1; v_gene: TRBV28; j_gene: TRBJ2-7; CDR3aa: CASTGGQGNFEQYF; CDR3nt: TGTGCCAGCACAGGGGGACAGGGGAATTTCGAGCAGTACTTC
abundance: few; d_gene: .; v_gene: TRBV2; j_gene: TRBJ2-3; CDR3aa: CASMWGVDTQYF; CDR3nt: TGTGCCAGCATGTGGGGGGTAGATACGCAGTATTTT
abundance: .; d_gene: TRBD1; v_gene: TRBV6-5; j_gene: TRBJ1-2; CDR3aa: CASRQGSNYGYTF; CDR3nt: TGTGCCAGCAGACAGGGGTCCAACTATGGCTACACCTTC
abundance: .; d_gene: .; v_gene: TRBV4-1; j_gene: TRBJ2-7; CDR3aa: CASSQAPGSSYEQYF; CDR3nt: TGCGCCAGCAGCCAAGCGCCGGGCAGTTCCTACGAGCAGTACTTC
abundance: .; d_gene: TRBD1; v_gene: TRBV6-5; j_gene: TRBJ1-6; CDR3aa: CASSYTGGTSPLHF; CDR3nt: TGTGCCAGCAGTTACACAGGGGGGACTTCACCCCTCCACTTT
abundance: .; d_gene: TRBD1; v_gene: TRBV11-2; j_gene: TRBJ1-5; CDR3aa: CASSLDRVRQPQHF; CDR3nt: TGTGCCAGCAGTTTGGACAGGGTTCGCCAGCCCCAGCATTTT
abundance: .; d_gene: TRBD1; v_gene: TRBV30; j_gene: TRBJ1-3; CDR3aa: CAWRVTGGAWGNTIYF; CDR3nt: TGTGCCTGGAGGGTGACAGGGGGCGCCTGGGGAAACACCATATATTTT
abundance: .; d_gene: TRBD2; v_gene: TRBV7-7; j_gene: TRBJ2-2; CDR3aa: CASSLAPSGRGTGELFF; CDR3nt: TGTGCTAGCAGCTTGGCCCCTAGCGGTCGTGGCACCGGGGAGCTGTTTTTT
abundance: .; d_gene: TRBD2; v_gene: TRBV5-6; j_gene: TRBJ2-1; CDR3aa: CASSLALAGGYNEQFF; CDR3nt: TGTGCCAGCAGCTTGGCACTAGCGGGTGGTTACAATGAGCAGTTCTTC
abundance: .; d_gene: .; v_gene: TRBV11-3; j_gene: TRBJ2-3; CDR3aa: CASSLDSSTDTQYF; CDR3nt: TGTGCCAGCAGCTTAGACAGCTCCACAGATACGCAGTATTTT
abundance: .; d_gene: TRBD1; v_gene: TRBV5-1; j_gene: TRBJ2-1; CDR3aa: CASSDGDRGAYNEQFF; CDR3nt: TGCGCCAGCAGCGACGGGGACAGGGGGGCCTACAATGAGCAGTTCTTC
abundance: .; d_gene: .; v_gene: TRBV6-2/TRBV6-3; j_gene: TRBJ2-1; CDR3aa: CASSYLVTEQFF; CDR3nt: TGTGCCAGCAGTTACTTGGTCACTGAGCAGTTCTTC
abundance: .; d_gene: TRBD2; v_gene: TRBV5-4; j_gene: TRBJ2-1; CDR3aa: CATPTLAGGPHEQFF; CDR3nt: TGTGCCACCCCAACCTTAGCGGGGGGGCCCCATGAGCAGTTCTTC
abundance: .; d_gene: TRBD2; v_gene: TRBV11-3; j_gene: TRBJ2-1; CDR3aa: CASSLERGTYNEQFF; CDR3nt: TGTGCCAGCAGCTTAGAGCGGGGGACCTACAATGAGCAGTTCTTC
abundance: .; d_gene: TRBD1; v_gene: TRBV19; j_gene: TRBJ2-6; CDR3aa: CASSTGGSGANVLTF; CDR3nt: TGTGCCAGTAGTACAGGGGGCTCTGGGGCCAACGTCCTGACTTTC
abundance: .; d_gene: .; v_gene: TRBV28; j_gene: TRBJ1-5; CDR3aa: CASSFTGFEQPQHF; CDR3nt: TGTGCCAGCAGTTTTACGGGGTTTGAACAGCCCCAGCATTTT
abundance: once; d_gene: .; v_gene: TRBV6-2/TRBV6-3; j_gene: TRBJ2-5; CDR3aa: CASSSILDGKETQYF; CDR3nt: TGTGCCAGCAGTTCCATCTTGGACGGGAAAGAGACCCAGTACTTC
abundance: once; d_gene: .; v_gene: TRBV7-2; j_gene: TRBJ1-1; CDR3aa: CASSSRNTEAFF; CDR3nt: TGTGCCAGCAGCTCAAGGAACACTGAAGCTTTCTTT
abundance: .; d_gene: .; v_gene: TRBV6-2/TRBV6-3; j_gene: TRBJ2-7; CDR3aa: CASSAPRSVPPYEQYF; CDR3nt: TGTGCCAGCAGTGCTCCCCGGAGCGTACCCCCGTACGAGCAGTACTTC
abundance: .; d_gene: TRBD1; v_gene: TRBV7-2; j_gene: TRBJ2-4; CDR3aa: CASSVDRGNNIQYF; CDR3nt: TGTGCCAGCAGCGTCGACAGGGGAAATAACATTCAGTACTTC
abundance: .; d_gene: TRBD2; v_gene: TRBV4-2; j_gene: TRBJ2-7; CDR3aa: CASSHKRGGDEQYF; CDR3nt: TGTGCCAGCAGCCACAAGCGGGGGGGGGACGAGCAGTACTTC
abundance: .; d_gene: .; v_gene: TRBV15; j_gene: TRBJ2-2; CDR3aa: CATSRDPGQGGGELFF; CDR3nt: TGTGCCACCAGCAGAGACCCGGGACAAGGAGGCGGGGAGCTGTTTTTT
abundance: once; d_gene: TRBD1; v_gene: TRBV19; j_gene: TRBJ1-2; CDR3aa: CASSLDRGNYGYTF; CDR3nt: TGTGCCAGTAGTTTAGACAGGGGGAACTATGGCTACACCTTC
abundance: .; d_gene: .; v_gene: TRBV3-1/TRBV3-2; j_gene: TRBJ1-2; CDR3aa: CASSQVGEGNTF; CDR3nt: .
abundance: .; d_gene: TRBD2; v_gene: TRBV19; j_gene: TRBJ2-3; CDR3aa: CASCPTSLGRDTQYF; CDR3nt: TGTGCCAGTTGCCCGACTAGCCTCGGCAGAGATACGCAGTATTTT
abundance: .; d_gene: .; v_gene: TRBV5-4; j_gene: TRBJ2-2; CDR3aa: CASSYRIGTGELFF; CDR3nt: TGTGCCAGCAGCTACAGGATAGGGACCGGGGAGCTGTTTTTT
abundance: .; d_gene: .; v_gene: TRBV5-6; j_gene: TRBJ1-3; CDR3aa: CASSLGISGNTIYF; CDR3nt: TGTGCCAGCAGCTTGGGAATCTCTGGAAACACCATATATTTT
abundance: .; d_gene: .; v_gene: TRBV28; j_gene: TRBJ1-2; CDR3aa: CASSLGPFYGYTF; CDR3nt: TGTGCCAGCAGTTTAGGACCATTTTATGGCTACACCTTC